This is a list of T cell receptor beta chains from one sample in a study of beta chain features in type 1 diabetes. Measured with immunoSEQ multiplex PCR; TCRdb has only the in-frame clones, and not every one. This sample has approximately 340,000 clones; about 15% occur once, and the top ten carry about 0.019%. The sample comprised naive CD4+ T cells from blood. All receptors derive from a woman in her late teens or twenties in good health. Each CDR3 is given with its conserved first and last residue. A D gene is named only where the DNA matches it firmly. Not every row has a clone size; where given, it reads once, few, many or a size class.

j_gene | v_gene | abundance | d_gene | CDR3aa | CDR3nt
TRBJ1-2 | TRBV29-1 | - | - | CSVEVVGGGDGYTF | TGCAGCGTTGAAGTTGTAGGGGGGGGCGATGGCTACACCTTC
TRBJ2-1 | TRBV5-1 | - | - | CASSFDSTRYNEQFF | TGCGCCAGCAGCTTTGACAGTACCCGCTACAATGAGCAGTTCTTC
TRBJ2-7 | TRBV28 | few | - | CASSLFSISYEQYF | TGTGCCAGCAGTTTATTTTCTATCTCCTACGAGCAGTACTTC
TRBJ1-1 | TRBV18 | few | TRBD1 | CASSPHRGRTEAFF | TGTGCCAGCTCACCACACAGGGGGCGGACTGAAGCTTTCTTT
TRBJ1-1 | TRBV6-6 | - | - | CASSPRRTEAFF | TGTGCCAGCAGCCCCAGGAGGACTGAAGCTTTCTTT
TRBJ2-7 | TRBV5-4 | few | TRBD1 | CASSSGQGALGKGEQYF | TGTGCCAGCAGCTCTGGACAGGGGGCGCTTGGTAAGGGCGAGCAGTACTTC
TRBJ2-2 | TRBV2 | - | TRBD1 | CASRRQGGLYTGELFF | TGTGCCAGCAGAAGACAGGGGGGGCTCTACACCGGGGAGCTGTTTTTT
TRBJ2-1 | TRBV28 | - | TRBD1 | CASTSQGDTFYNEQFF | TGTGCCAGCACCTCACAGGGGGACACCTTCTACAATGAGCAGTTCTTC
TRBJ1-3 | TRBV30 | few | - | CAWNQLTGNTIYF | TGTGCCTGGAATCAACTAACTGGAAACACCATATATTTT
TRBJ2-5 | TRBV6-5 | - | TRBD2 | CASSRLAGSKETQYF | TGTGCCAGCAGTCGACTAGCGGGATCAAAAGAGACCCAGTACTTC
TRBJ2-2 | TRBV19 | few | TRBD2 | CASSITGRDTGELFF | TGTGCCAGTAGTATCACCGGGAGGGACACCGGGGAGCTGTTTTTT
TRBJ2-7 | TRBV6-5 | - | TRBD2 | CASSSSGVVGEQYF | TGTGCCAGCAGCTCTAGCGGGGTGGTTGGGGAGCAGTACTTC
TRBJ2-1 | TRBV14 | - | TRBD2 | CASSQDILAGVEQFF | TGTGCCAGCAGCCAAGATATCCTAGCGGGAGTCGAGCAGTTCTTC
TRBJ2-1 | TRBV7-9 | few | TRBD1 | CASSSRDRAYNEQFF | TGTGCCAGCAGCTCCCGGGACAGGGCCTACAATGAGCAGTTCTTC
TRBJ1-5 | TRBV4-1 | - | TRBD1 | CASSQGTQGTSNQPQHF | TGCGCCAGCAGCCAAGGGACACAGGGGACTAGCAATCAGCCCCAGCATTTT
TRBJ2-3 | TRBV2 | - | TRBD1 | CAAPGQGDWDTQYF | TGTGCCGCCCCGGGACAGGGGGACTGGGATACGCAGTATTTT
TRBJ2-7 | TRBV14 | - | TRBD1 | CASSPGQGLYEQYF | TGTGCCAGCAGCCCGGGACAGGGACTCTACGAGCAGTACTTC
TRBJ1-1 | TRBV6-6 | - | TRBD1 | CASSGRTGGEAFF | TGTGCCAGCAGTGGCCGGACAGGGGGTGAAGCTTTCTTT
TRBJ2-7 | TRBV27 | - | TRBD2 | CASSFFSGSYEQYF | TGTGCCAGCAGTTTCTTTAGCGGGTCCTACGAGCAGTACTTC
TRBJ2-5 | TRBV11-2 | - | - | CASSLGSQETQYF | TGTGCCAGCAGCTTAGGCAGCCAAGAGACCCAGTACTTC
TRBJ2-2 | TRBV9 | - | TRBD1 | CASSVVQGDGELFF | TGTGCCAGCAGCGTAGTCCAGGGGGACGGGGAGCTGTTTTTT
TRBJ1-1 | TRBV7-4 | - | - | CATPKSRWRDTEAFF | TGTGCCACCCCCAAATCGAGGTGGAGGGACACTGAAGCTTTCTTT
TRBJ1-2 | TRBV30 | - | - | CAWSVVREGGYTF | TGTGCCTGGAGTGTAGTCAGGGAAGGTGGCTACACCTTC
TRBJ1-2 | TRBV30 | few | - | CAWSAGPNYGYTF | TGTGCCTGGAGTGCAGGGCCTAACTATGGCTACACCTTC
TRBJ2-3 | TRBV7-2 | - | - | CASSLVRASTDTQYF | TGTGCCAGCAGCTTAGTCAGGGCTAGCACAGATACGCAGTATTTT
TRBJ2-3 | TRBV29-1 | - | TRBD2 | CSVSASSGPTDTQYF | TGCAGCGTCTCCGCCTCTAGCGGGCCCACAGATACGCAGTATTTT
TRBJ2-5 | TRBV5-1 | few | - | CASSSQGRETQYF | TGCGCCAGCAGCTCACAGGGACGGGAGACCCAGTACTTC
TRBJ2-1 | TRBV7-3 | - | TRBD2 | CASSPMGREGYNEQFF | TGTGCCAGCAGTCCAATGGGGCGGGAGGGTTACAATGAGCAGTTCTTC
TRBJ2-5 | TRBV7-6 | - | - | CASSLRSRQGGSQRIQETQYF | TGTGCCAGCAGCTTAAGGTCCCGACAGGGAGGATCTCAAAGAATACAAGAGACCCAGTACTTC
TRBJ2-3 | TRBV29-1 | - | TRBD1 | CSAGQGEGNTQYF | TGCAGCGCGGGACAGGGGGAGGGGAATACGCAGTATTTT
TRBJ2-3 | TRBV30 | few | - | CACNGIEGFTDTQYF | TGTGCCTGTAATGGGATAGAGGGTTTCACAGATACGCAGTATTTT
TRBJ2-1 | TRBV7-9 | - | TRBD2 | CASDLGRELNEQFF | TGTGCCAGCGACCTGGGGAGGGAGTTAAATGAGCAGTTCTTC
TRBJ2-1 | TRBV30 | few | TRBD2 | CAWSSSGAYNEQFF | TGTGCCTGGAGCTCTAGCGGGGCCTACAATGAGCAGTTCTTC
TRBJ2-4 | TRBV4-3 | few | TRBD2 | CASSQGLAGVGNIQYF | TGCGCCAGCAGCCAAGGACTAGCGGGAGTGGGGAACATTCAGTACTTC
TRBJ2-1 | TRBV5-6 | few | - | CASSLFSNEQFF | TGTGCCAGCAGCTTGTTCAGCAATGAGCAGTTCTTC
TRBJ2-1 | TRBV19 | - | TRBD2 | CATSSGSGTYNEQFF | TGTGCCACCTCTAGCGGGAGTGGGACCTACAATGAGCAGTTCTTC
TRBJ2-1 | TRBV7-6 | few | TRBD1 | CASSSARTGGNEQFF | TGTGCCAGCAGCTCGGCTCGGACAGGCGGGAATGAGCAGTTCTTC
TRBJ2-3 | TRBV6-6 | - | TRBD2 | CASSYVAGGTDTQYF | TGTGCCAGCAGTTACGTCGCGGGAGGAACAGATACGCAGTATTTT
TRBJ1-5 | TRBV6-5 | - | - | CASKRAHPNQPQHF | TGTGCCAGCAAGAGAGCTCACCCCAATCAGCCCCAGCATTTT
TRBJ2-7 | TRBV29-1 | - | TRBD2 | CSVGPRAGGHHEQYF | TGCAGCGTTGGGCCCCGGGCGGGAGGGCACCACGAGCAGTACTTC
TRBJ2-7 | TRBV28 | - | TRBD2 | CASSFSSGDSYEQYF | TGTGCCAGCAGTTTTTCGAGCGGGGATTCCTACGAGCAGTACTTC
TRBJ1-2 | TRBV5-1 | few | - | CASSDPGYYGYTF | TGCGCCAGCAGCGATCCGGGGTACTATGGCTACACCTTC
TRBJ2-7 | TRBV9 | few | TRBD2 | CASSAGLAGVDEQYF | TGTGCCAGCAGCGCAGGACTAGCGGGAGTAGACGAGCAGTACTTC
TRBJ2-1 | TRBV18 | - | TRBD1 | CASSPRRQGVGEQFF | TGTGCCAGCTCACCACGGCGACAGGGTGTAGGAGAGCAGTTCTTC
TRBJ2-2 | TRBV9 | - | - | CASSVVSAVVTGELFF | TGTGCCAGCAGCGTAGTCAGTGCGGTAGTAACCGGGGAGCTGTTTTTT
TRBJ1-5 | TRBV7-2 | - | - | CASSSQYNQPQHF | TGTGCCAGCAGCTCCCAGTATAATCAGCCCCAGCATTTT
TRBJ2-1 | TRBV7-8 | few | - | CASSPREMTYNEQFF | TGTGCCAGCAGCCCGCGGGAAATGACCTACAATGAGCAGTTCTTC
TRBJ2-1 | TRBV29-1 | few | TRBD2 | CSVRTSGSTEQFF | TGCAGCGTAAGGACTAGCGGGAGCACTGAGCAGTTCTTC
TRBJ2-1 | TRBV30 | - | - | CAWSISAYEQFF | TGTGCCTGGAGTATCAGCGCCTATGAGCAGTTCTTC
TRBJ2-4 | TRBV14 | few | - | CASSLSSAKNIQYF | TGTGCCAGCAGCCTCTCTAGCGCTAAGAACATTCAGTACTTC